This is a list of T cell receptor beta chains from one sample in a study of Graves' ophthalmopathy and Graves' hyperthyroidism. TCRdb fed the multiplex PCR reads into MiXCR, producing one record per CDR3 protein. Found here are 650,000 to 900,000 distinct CDR3 sequences, around 40% of them singletons; the top ten hold roughly 46%. Specimen: peripheral blood. Receptors were obtained from an adult man with Graves' ophthalmopathy. CDR3s include the opening cysteine and the closing phenylalanine or tryptophan. The D gene is left open where the match is weak. The size field is filled for only some rows; it gives once, few, many or a size class.

TRBJ1-1	TRBV25-1	-	-	TGTGCCAGCAGTCCCGTGGGGCCAAGGGGGACTGAAGCTTTCTTT	CASSPVGPRGTEAFF
TRBJ1-5	TRBV24-1	TRBD1	-	TGTGCCACCAGTGATGTGCGGACAGGGGGTCAGCCCCAGCATTTT	CATSDVRTGGQPQHF
TRBJ2-6	TRBV10-3	-	many	TGTGCCTCAAAGGCGGCCCGGTCTGGGGCCAACGTCCTGACTTTC	CASKAARSGANVLTF
TRBJ2-7	TRBV7-2	TRBD2	few	TGTGCCAGCAGCGGGACTAGCGGGGTTAACGGGGGCGAGCAGTACTTC	CASSGTSGVNGGEQYF
TRBJ1-4	TRBV20-1	-	-	TGCAGTGCCCGCTCGATGGCCACGGGGGAAAAACTGTTTTTT	CSARSMATGEKLFF
TRBJ2-7	TRBV5-1	TRBD1	many	TGCGCCAGCAGCCCGACAGGGGGCCTATGGGAGCAGTACTTC	CASSPTGGLWEQYF
TRBJ2-2	TRBV9	-	few	TGTGCCAGCAGCGTAGAAGTTCGGCGCCCAAACACCGGGGAGCTGTTTTTT	CASSVEVRRPNTGELFF
TRBJ1-2	TRBV29-1	-	many	TGCAGCGTTGAATTGAATATCCTCTATGGCTACACCTTC	CSVELNILYGYTF
TRBJ2-5	TRBV14	-	many	TGTGCCAGCAGCCAAACGACAGGAGAGACCCAGTACTTC	CASSQTTGETQYF
TRBJ2-2	TRBV30	-	few	TGTGCCTGGAGTGTCGCATCCACCGGGGAGCTGTTTTTT	CAWSVASTGELFF
TRBJ2-1	TRBV27	-	-	TGTGCCAGCAGTGGGGGGATAAGCTCCTACAATGAGCAGTTCTTC	CASSGGISSYNEQFF
TRBJ1-2	TRBV25-1	TRBD1	-	TGTGCCAGCAGTCCTGGGGGGACAGGGGGCTATGGCTACACCTTC	CASSPGGTGGYGYTF
TRBJ1-6	TRBV5-8	TRBD1	many	TGTGCCAGCAGCTTCCGGCTAGCAGGGGGCGGCTCACCCCTCCACTTT	CASSFRLAGGGSPLHF
TRBJ2-5	TRBV4-2	-	-	TGTGCCAGCAGCCAAGTTACGGGGGTCGTAGAGACCCAGTACTTC	CASSQVTGVVETQYF
TRBJ2-6	TRBV6-1	-	-	TGTGCCAGCAGTGAAAATAGGCCCGAGTCTGGGGCCAACGTCCTGACTTTC	CASSENRPESGANVLTF
TRBJ2-5	TRBV11-2	TRBD1	-	TGTGCCAGCAGCTGGGGACAGGGACAAGAGACCCAGTACTTC	CASSWGQGQETQYF
TRBJ1-5	TRBV4-3	-	many	TGCGCCAGCAGCCAAGTTGCGGGAGCTCAGCCCCAGCATTTT	CASSQVAGAQPQHF
TRBJ1-1	TRBV20-1	-	-	TGCAGTGCTGAGGGCAGGGATAATGAAGCTTTCTTT	CSAEGRDNEAFF
TRBJ2-5	TRBV10-2	-	-	TGTGCCAGCTCATCGACGGCGAAGACCCAGTACTTC	CASSSTAKTQYF
TRBJ2-2	TRBV25-1	-	once	TGTGCCAGCAGCCAAGATCCGGGCTTCACCGGGGAGCTGTTTTTT	CASSQDPGFTGELFF
TRBJ1-3	TRBV7-6	TRBD1	-	TGTGCCAGCCGACAGGGACTGTTTGGAAACACCATATATTTT	CASRQGLFGNTIYF
TRBJ2-7	TRBV25-1	-	many	TGTGCCAGCAGTGAATACGGGTACGAGCAGTACTTC	CASSEYGYEQYF
TRBJ1-5	TRBV12-3/TRBV12-4	TRBD1	few	TGTGCCAGCAGTTTAGAGGGACAGAGCAATCAGCCCCAGCATTTT	CASSLEGQSNQPQHF
TRBJ2-7	TRBV24-1	TRBD2	-	TGTGCCAGCAGTTACGACCCCGCCGGGACTAGCGGGGTAAAATCCTACGAGCAGTACTTC	CASSYDPAGTSGVKSYEQYF
TRBJ2-3	TRBV10-3	-	few	TGTGCCATCAGTGAGCCGAGTGGGATTACAGATACGCAGTATTTT	CAISEPSGITDTQYF
TRBJ2-7	TRBV9	-	many	TGTGCCAGCAGCGTCGGACTGACCTCCTACGAGCAGTACTTC	CASSVGLTSYEQYF
TRBJ2-5	TRBV2	TRBD1	-	TGCGCCAGCAGCCCCCGGACAGGGGCCCCCCAAGAGACCCAGTACTTC	CASSPRTGAPQETQYF
TRBJ2-7	TRBV20-1	-	many	TGCAGTGCGACGGGACCGAGTGACGAGCAGTACTTC	CSATGPSDEQYF
TRBJ2-7	TRBV10-2	TRBD1	-	TGTGCCAGCAGGCTCCGGGACAGGTCCCCCGAGCAGTACTTC	CASRLRDRSPEQYF
TRBJ1-1	TRBV5-1	-	many	TGTGCCAGCAGCTTAGACGTGAACACTGAAGCTTTCTTT	CASSLDVNTEAFF
TRBJ2-5	TRBV12-3/TRBV12-4	-	-	TGTGCCAGCAGTGAATCTATGGGGTTACAAGAGACCCAGTACTTC	CASSESMGLQETQYF
TRBJ1-6	TRBV25-1	TRBD1	-	TGTGCCAGCAGTTACTCGGGACAGGGGGAGGCCCTCCACTTT	CASSYSGQGEALHF
TRBJ1-1	TRBV9	-	many	TGTGCCAGCAATCCTGGGCCAGCGAACACTGAAGCTTTCTTT	CASNPGPANTEAFF
TRBJ2-7	TRBV24-1	-	-	TGTGCCACCAGTGATTTCCAGGCCAGGGGCCCTAGCTCCTACGAGCAGTACTTC	CATSDFQARGPSSYEQYF
TRBJ1-1	TRBV12-3/TRBV12-4	-	-	TGTGCCAGCACACCTTTTTCAGGGTTGAACACTGAAGCTTTCTTT	CASTPFSGLNTEAFF
TRBJ2-7	TRBV5-1	-	-	TGCGCCAGCAGCTTGGTGGCCACAGGCGGGAACGAGCAGTACTTC	CASSLVATGGNEQYF
TRBJ2-7	TRBV25-1	TRBD1	-	TGCGCCAGCAGCTGGGGACAGGGGGCATCCTACGAGCAGTACTTC	CASSWGQGASYEQYF
TRBJ1-4	TRBV6-5	-	few	TGTGCCAGCAGTTACCCGGACAGAAGCAATGAAAAACTGTTTTTT	CASSYPDRSNEKLFF
TRBJ1-2	TRBV10-3	TRBD1	many	TGTGCCAGCAGTTACAGGACAGGGGGCGACTATGGCTACACCTTC	CASSYRTGGDYGYTF
TRBJ2-5	TRBV9	-	-	TGTGCCAGCAGTTACTCTCCAGGGAAAGAGACCCAGTACTTC	CASSYSPGKETQYF
TRBJ1-2	TRBV28	-	few	TGTGCCAGCACCGAAAAGGGAGATGGCTACACCTTC	CASTEKGDGYTF
TRBJ1-2	TRBV15	-	many	TGTGCCACCAGCAGAGTCAGGGAAGGGCCTTATGGCTACACCTTC	CATSRVREGPYGYTF
TRBJ2-7	TRBV7-2	TRBD2	-	TGTGCCAGCAGCTTTGGACCGACTAGCGCGAGCTACGAGCAGTACTTC	CASSFGPTSASYEQYF
TRBJ2-5	TRBV20-1	-	-	TGCAGTGCTAGAGATCTTCAGGCAGGGCACGGTGAGACCCAGTACTTC	CSARDLQAGHGETQYF
TRBJ2-7	TRBV12-3/TRBV12-4	TRBD1	-	TGTGCCAGCAGTCCCCAAACCGGGACAGGGGCCTACGAGCAGTACTTC	CASSPQTGTGAYEQYF
TRBJ1-5	TRBV7-9	TRBD1	many	TGTGCCAGCAGCTCGGACAGGGGGAATCAGCCCCAGCATTTT	CASSSDRGNQPQHF
TRBJ1-5	TRBV6-1	-	-	TGTGCCAGCAGTTATGATCTGGGCCAGCCCCAGCATTTT	CASSYDLGQPQHF
TRBJ1-1	TRBV5-1	-	many	TGTGCCAGCAGCTTAGACAGGTCCAACACTGAAGCTTTCTTT	CASSLDRSNTEAFF
TRBJ1-2	TRBV19	TRBD1	many	TGTGCCAGTAGTCGACAGGGGGCTAACTATGGCTACACCTTC	CASSRQGANYGYTF
TRBJ2-7	TRBV25-1	TRBD2	-	TGTGCCAGCAGAGAGACTAGCGGGATCTCCTACGAGCAGTACTTC	CASRETSGISYEQYF
TRBJ1-3	TRBV7-8	-	many	TGTGCCAGCAGCGAAAGACAGAACCTTCACTCTGGAAACACCATATATTTT	CASSERQNLHSGNTIYF
TRBJ1-2	TRBV2	TRBD1	-	TGTGCCAGCGGACGACAGGGTGGTGGCTACACCTTC	CASGRQGGGYTF